These 8 T cell receptor beta chains share one sample of origin, sequenced in a study of patients and donors after allogeneic stem cell transplantation. TCRdb reprocessed the RT-PCR reads via MiXCR and lists one record per CDR3 protein. The table has about 160,000 distinct CDR3 sequences, about 24% seen once. The sample taken for sequencing was blood, either unsorted or a sorted T cell fraction (not recorded which). The receptors derive from a human donor who was either an allogeneic HSCT recipient or a stem cell or donor lymphocyte infusion donor (not recorded which). It is not recorded whose cells these are; they may come from a transplant donor.

This clonotype was detected only a few times. The chain uses TRBV10-3 and TRBJ2-7, with D possibly matching TRBD2 (5 bases). This CDR3 region has 14 residues. Germline CDR1 is ENHRY and CDR2 is SYGVKD. V was clipped by 4 bases and J by 5 bases, with 15 bases between them. The DNA of the CDR3 is TGTGCCATCAGTGGACGTTGGGGTAGCGACGAGCAGTACTTC. This encodes CAISGRWGSDEQYF.

In this sample, this clonotype turned up a few times. V and J are TRBV4-1 and TRBJ2-7; 10 bases fit TRBD2. The CDR3 totals 18 residues. Germline values: CDR1 MGHRA, CDR2 YSYEKL. V gave up 1 base and J gave up 0 bases; unmatched junction bases: 9. CDR3 in amino acids: CASSQVGAGGTSSYEQYF. The CDR3 nucleotides read TGCGCCAGCAGCCAAGTAGGAGCGGGGGGGACGAGCTCCTACGAGCAGTACTTC.

The V and J genes are TRBV5-1 and TRBJ2-7; D is unclear. Trimming removed 1 base from V and 5 bases from J, with 7 bases in between. In germline, CDR1 is SGHRS, CDR2 YFSETQ. CDR3 length: 12 residues. In DNA, the CDR3 is TGCGCCAGCAGCTTGATCGGAGACGAGCAGTACTTC. It yields the protein CASSLIGDEQYF. Complete variable domain (other parts from reference TRBV5-1 and TRBJ2-7): KAGVTQTPRYLIKTRGQQVTLSCSPISGHRSVSWYQQTPGQGLQFLFEYFSETQRNKGNFPGRFSGRQFSNSRSEMNVSTLELGDSALYLCASSLIGDEQYFGPGTRLTVT.

This clonotype was recorded a few times. The rearrangement uses TRBV20-1 and TRBJ1-6, with TRBD1 matching over 8 bases. The germline CDR1 and CDR2 sequences are DFQATT and SNEGSKA (reference sequence). The V and J ends lost 1 base and 7 bases, in that order; junction bases with no gene match: 6. The length of the CDR3 is 15 residues. This CDR3 is CSARGTGTVNSPLHF. The CDR3 coding sequence is TGCAGTGCTAGAGGGACAGGGACGGTGAATTCACCCCTCCACTTT.

The chain carries TRBV7-8 and TRBJ2-5, with D unclear. V lost 7 bases and J lost 4, with 10 bases in between. CDR1 and CDR2 (germline): SGHVS, FQNEAQ. This CDR3 contains 12 residues. CDR3 sequence (DNA): TGTGCCAGCACCATCAATTCAGAGACCCAGTACTTC. Its translation: CASTINSETQYF.

The chain carries TRBV7-9 and TRBJ2-3; 7 bases line up with TRBD2. The V and J ends lost 5 bases and 6 bases, in that order; junction bases with no gene match: 14. CDR1 is SEHNR and CDR2 is FQNEAQ in the germline V gene (reference sequence). The CDR3 runs 16 residues. As DNA, the CDR3 is TGTGCCAGCAGCGGATTTAGCGGGCACGACAAGGATACGCAGTATTTT. Amino acid sequence: CASSGFSGHDKDTQYF. Together with reference TRBV7-9 and TRBJ2-3, the CDR3 gives the full variable domain: DTGVSQNPRHKITKRGQNVTFRCDPISEHNRLYWYRQTLGQGPEFLTYFQNEAQLEKSRLLSDRFSAERPKGSFSTLEIQRTEQGDSAMYLCASSGFSGHDKDTQYFGPGTRLTVL.

This clonotype was counted between two and nine times. The chain joins TRBV5-1 to TRBJ2-4; tentatively, D is TRBD2 (5 bases). Germline V gene sequence: CDR1 SGHRS, CDR2 YFSETQ. CDR3 length: 16 residues. The V gene lost 1 base and the J gene lost 2 bases, with 13 bases spanning the gap. The CDR3 here is CASSLTVTRPKNIQYF. In nucleotides, the CDR3 is TGCGCCAGCAGCTTGACCGTCACTAGGCCCAAAAACATTCAGTACTTC.

The chain carries TRBV3-1 and TRBJ2-4, with D unresolved. The CDR3 is 17 amino acids. V dropped 0 bases and J dropped 2 bases, with 14 bases sitting between them. Germline CDR1 reads LGHDT; CDR2 reads YNNKEL (reference sequence). Here the CDR3 DNA reads TGTGCCAGCAGCCAAGACCCTTTAAGACTCCCCAAAAACATTCAGTACTTC. It translates to CASSQDPLRLPKNIQYF.